This T cell receptor beta chain was observed in a study of blood T cell repertoires in COVID-19. The wider study: The United States, Italy and Spain supplied acute and convalescent COVID-19 samples. T cells, B-cell-depleted T cells, or PBMCs supplied cDNA or gDNA.

In its sample, this clone was seen a few times. Clinical history reported by participants formed the basis on which cohorts were assigned. Study processing details: Nucleated cell number was recorded as an estimate derived from reference gene primer amplification. The method was immunoSEQ multiplex PCR; TCRdb's version includes in-frame clones alone and lacks a portion of them. V, J and clone size are taken as reported in that table, and D and trimming were inferred from the DNA itself. The sample lists approximately 340,000 clones, roughly 90% seen once, with 0.7% to 0.95% in the top ten. The CDR3 spans 13 residues. Germline assignment: CDR1 GTSNPN and CDR2 SVGIG (reference sequence).

This clonotype was sampled from a woman aged 40 to 50 who had been exposed to COVID-19. The sequenced sample was PBMCs or T cells enriched from blood (not recorded which). V usage is TRBV30 and J usage is TRBJ2-4; maybe TRBD2 (6 bases). The CDR3 spells CAPPGDSKNIQYF. CDR3 coding DNA: TGTGCACCTCCCGGGGACTCCAAAAACATTCAGTACTTC.